The clone carrying this TCR beta chain came up once. The sample belongs to a study of T cell changes during pregnancy in multiple sclerosis. J lost 6 bases, V lost 3 bases, and 3 bases had no gene match. The CDR3 spans 13 residues. CDR1 and CDR2 (germline): MNHEY, SMNVEV (reference sequence). Here immunoSEQ multiplex PCR was the method, and the copy in TCRdb shows in-frame clones only, minus some. Of about 73,000 clones in the sample, 85% to 95% are singletons; the top ten hold 2.8%. The chain uses TRBV27 and TRBJ2-7, with 9 bases aligning to TRBD1. The source material was peripheral blood, sampled in the third trimester of pregnancy. This TCR came from a female donor in good health, enrolled as a control in a pregnancy study. CDR3 in DNA: TGTGCCAGCAGTTTGGGACAGGGCATCGAGCAGTACTTC. Encoded protein: CASSLGQGIEQYF.